The 21 T cell receptor beta chains listed next were all sequenced from one sample in a study of cytomegalovirus exposure and HLA in healthy donors. The PCR made use of 60 Vbeta and 13 Jbeta primers. This table comes from immunoSEQ multiplex PCR, and its TCRdb copy is limited to in-frame clones, with some not included. Of roughly 150,000 clones listed, over 80% are singletons. Sequencing was carried out using PBMCs. The source is a male donor in good health and CMV-seronegative.

The chain has TRBV14 and TRBJ1-1, with 7 bases aligning to TRBD1. Germline V gives CDR1 SGHDN, CDR2 FVKESK. The CDR3 loop spans 15 amino acids. With 3 bases clipped from V and 9 bases from J, the junction kept 13 bases outside the gene matches. The CDR3 loop is CASSQSSLRGRQAFF. As DNA, the CDR3 is TGTGCCAGCAGCCAGAGCAGTTTAAGGGGGCGTCAAGCTTTCTTT. Drawing the rest from reference TRBV14 and TRBJ1-1, the complete variable domain is EAGVTQFPSHSVIEKGQTVTLRCDPISGHDNLYWYRRVMGKEIKFLLHFVKESKQDESGMPNNRFLAERTGGTYSTLKVQPAELEDSGVYFCASSQSSLRGRQAFFGQGTRLTVV.

The V and J genes are TRBV7-9 and TRBJ1-1; D is ambiguous. The V end was cut by 5 bases, the J end by 3 bases, with 10 bases between. Germline CDR1 is SEHNR and CDR2 is FQNEAQ (reference sequence). CDR3 length: 13 amino acids. The CDR3 loop reads CASSPNGDTEAFF. The CDR3 DNA follows: TGTGCCAGCAGCCCTAACGGAGACACTGAAGCTTTCTTT.

The rearrangement joins TRBV5-4 to TRBJ1-2; 7 bases fit TRBD1. The germline gives CDR1 SGHNT, CDR2 YYREEE (reference sequence). Germline trimming cut 2 bases from V and 6 bases from J; bases unmatched to any gene: 4. The CDR3 has 13 residues. CDR3 loop: CASSLQGLHGYTF. The CDR3 bases are TGTGCCAGCAGCTTACAGGGGTTGCATGGCTACACCTTC. Combining the CDR3 with reference TRBV5-4 and TRBJ1-2 gives the whole variable domain ETGVTQSPTHLIKTRGQQVTLRCSSQSGHNTVSWYQQALGQGPQFIFQYYREEENGRGNFPPRFSGLQFPNYSSELNVNALELDDSALYLCASSLQGLHGYTFGSGTRLTVV.

V gene TRBV10-3 combines with J gene TRBJ1-1, with a possible D match to TRBD1 (6 bases). The germline V gene encodes CDR1 ENHRY and CDR2 SYGVKD. Trimming took off 10 bases at V and 1 base at J, with 19 bases between the two ends. This CDR3 has 15 residues. For the CDR3, the DNA is TGTGCCACCCGGGAATGGCTGGGACAGAACACTGAAGCTTTCTTT. Amino acid sequence: CATREWLGQNTEAFF.

The chain combines TRBV2 with TRBJ2-5; 7 bases are shared with TRBD2. The J call is in doubt because the DNA end fits TRBJ2-7 better. The CDR3 covers 14 residues. Germline CDR1 is SNHLY and CDR2 is FYNNEI. The CDR3: CASSERGIGDEQYF. The DNA of the CDR3 is TGTGCCAGCAGTGAGCGGGGGATCGGGGACGAGCAGTACTTC.

This clone has more than one count but fewer than ten. This rearrangement joins TRBV6-6 to TRBJ1-6; TRBD1 might be the D (5 bases). This CDR3 spans 13 amino acids. CDR1 and CDR2 (germline): MNHNY, SVGAGI (reference sequence). The V gene lost 8 bases and the J gene lost 5 bases, with 10 bases spanning the gap. Here the CDR3 DNA reads TGTGCCAGCGAACAGGCAGATAATTCACCCCTCCACTTT. Amino acids: CASEQADNSPLHF.

The V call is TRBV30, the J call TRBJ1-1, with D perhaps TRBD1 (5 bases). The CDR3 is made up of 13 amino acids. Germline loops: CDR1 GTSNPN, CDR2 SVGIG (reference sequence). Trimming pared 3 bases from V and 5 bases from J, leaving 13 bases between. This chain's CDR3 is CAWSHPGVTEAFF. CDR3 DNA sequence: TGTGCCTGGAGCCATCCGGGGGTTACTGAAGCTTTCTTT.

The chain recombines TRBV5-1 with TRBJ1-1; D is perhaps TRBD1 (5 bases). CDR1 is SGHRS, CDR2 YFSETQ, per germline. V gave up 5 bases and J gave up 4 bases, with 18 bases separating them. This CDR3 is built from 15 residues. The DNA for the CDR3 is TGCGCCAGCAGTGTCGGAGTGGGGCGCGGCACTGAAGCTTTCTTT. It yields the protein CASSVGVGRGTEAFF. Variable domain in full (rest from reference TRBV5-1 and TRBJ1-1): KAGVTQTPRYLIKTRGQQVTLSCSPISGHRSVSWYQQTPGQGLQFLFEYFSETQRNKGNFPGRFSGRQFSNSRSEMNVSTLELGDSALYLCASSVGVGRGTEAFFGQGTRLTVV.

This clone has only one observation. CDR3 amino acids: CASSLGQGKQPQHF. The CDR3, as DNA: TGTGCCAGCAGCTTAGGGCAGGGTAAGCAGCCCCAGCATTTT. The chain is built from TRBV7-9 and TRBJ1-5; D might be TRBD1 (5 bases). Germline assignment: CDR1 SEHNR and CDR2 FQNEAQ (reference sequence). V was cut by 1 base and J by 7 bases, with 11 bases left in between. This CDR3 spans 14 amino acids.

The rearrangement joins TRBV19 to TRBJ2-3, with 10 nucleotides matching TRBD2. CDR3 length: 17 residues. The germline CDR1 and CDR2 sequences are LNHDA and SQIVND (reference sequence). Trimming cost V 5 bases and J 2 bases; bases outside gene matches: 10. DNA for the CDR3: TGTGCCAGTAGTGCCGGTCTAGCGGGGGTGTTCACAGATACGCAGTATTTT. Translating gives CASSAGLAGVFTDTQYF.

This clone has more than one count but fewer than ten. This chain joins TRBV19 and TRBJ1-1, with D tentatively TRBD1 (6 bases). V was pared by 6 bases and J by 4 bases, with 12 bases between. This CDR3 contains 13 residues. The V gene's germline CDR1 is LNHDA and CDR2 SQIVND (reference sequence). The CDR3 DNA reads as TGTGCCAGTAGGGAGAGGGGGGGCACTGAAGCTTTCTTT. This encodes CASRERGGTEAFF.

The chain employs TRBV4-1 and TRBJ1-5, with D possibly being TRBD1 (5 bases). The CDR3 has 13 residues. Trimming pared 1 base from V and 6 bases from J, leaving 7 bases between. Per germline, CDR1 MGHRA and CDR2 YSYEKL. CDR3 bases: TGCGCCAGCAGCCAAGCCAGGGTTCAGCCCCAGCATTTT. Residues: CASSQARVQPQHF.

The chain combines TRBV7-8 with TRBJ1-1, with 10 nucleotides matching TRBD1. Per the germline V gene, CDR1 is SGHVS and CDR2 is FQNEAQ. With 5 bases clipped from V and 1 base from J, the junction kept 7 bases outside the gene matches. The CDR3 extends over 16 amino acids. The CDR3 reads CASSLRDRGSNTEAFF. CDR3 sequence (DNA): TGTGCCAGCAGCCTCCGGGACAGGGGTTCGAACACTGAAGCTTTCTTT.

The V call is TRBV18, the J call TRBJ1-1; a weak D match, TRBD1 (6 bases). There are 15 residues in the CDR3. Trimming took 1 base from V and 1 from J, leaving 10 bases between them. Germline CDR1 is KGHSH and CDR2 is LQKENI. For the CDR3, the DNA is TGTGCCAGCTCACCACGGGAGACAGGGAACACTGAAGCTTTCTTT. It codes for CASSPRETGNTEAFF.

V usage is TRBV5-4 and J usage is TRBJ2-6; D ambiguous. There are 16 residues in the CDR3. The V and J ends lost 0 bases and 0 bases respectively, with 7 bases between them. Germline V CDR1 and CDR2: SGHNT, YYREEE (reference sequence). CDR3 protein: CASSLGRSSGANVLTF. DNA for the CDR3: TGTGCCAGCAGCTTGGGCCGGAGCTCTGGGGCCAACGTCCTGACTTTC.

This rearrangement joins TRBV7-8 to TRBJ2-7, with 8 positions matching TRBD2. The germline V gene encodes CDR1 SGHVS and CDR2 FQNEAQ. V lost 4 bases to trimming and J lost 6 bases; unmatched junction nucleotides: 11. The CDR3 covers 15 residues. The CDR3 loop reads CASSSPGTSYREQYF. The CDR3 bases are TGTGCCAGCAGCTCTCCCGGGACTAGTTACCGCGAGCAGTACTTC.

The gene calls are TRBV5-1 and TRBJ1-2; maybe TRBD1 (6 bases). Trimming pared 1 base from V and 6 bases from J, leaving 16 bases between. Germline V lookup: CDR1 SGHRS, CDR2 YFSETQ. The CDR3 extends over 15 amino acids. The CDR3 region is CASSLTSTGLDGYTF. In DNA, the CDR3 is TGCGCCAGCAGCTTGACCTCTACAGGGTTGGATGGCTACACCTTC.

This chain connects TRBV4-1 to TRBJ1-5; a weak D match, TRBD1 (5 bases). Trimming took 4 bases from V and 1 from J, leaving 11 bases between them. CDR1 is MGHRA, CDR2 YSYEKL, per germline. The CDR3 extends over 15 amino acids. The CDR3 here is CASSPGLWSNQPQHF. The DNA of the CDR3 is TGCGCCAGCAGCCCGGGACTTTGGAGCAATCAGCCCCAGCATTTT.

The rearrangement links TRBV30 to TRBJ2-7, with a weak D call TRBD2 (6 bases). Germline CDR1 GTSNPN, CDR2 SVGIG (reference sequence). Trimming pared 5 bases from V and 2 bases from J, leaving 16 bases between. The CDR3 covers 14 residues. The CDR3 bases are TGTGCCTGGGGCCGGGGGAATCTACCCTACGAGCAGTACTTC. Protein: CAWGRGNLPYEQYF.

V and J are TRBV4-2 and TRBJ1-6; D call uncertain. The CDR3 consists of 17 residues. Trimming shortened V by 1 base and J by 9 bases, and 19 bases separated the two germline ends. Germline V lookup: CDR1 LGHNA, CDR2 YNFKEQ. The CDR3 loop is CASSQGLGGRGSSPLHF. The CDR3 DNA reads TGTGCCAGCAGCCAAGGCCTGGGTGGGCGGGGTAGTTCACCCCTCCACTTT.

The V call is TRBV5-4, the J call TRBJ1-2; tentatively, D is TRBD1 (6 bases). This CDR3 spans 14 amino acids. The V gene lost 6 bases and the J gene lost 3 bases, with 15 bases spanning the gap. Looked up from germline, CDR1 is SGHNT and CDR2 is YYREEE (reference sequence). The CDR3 spells CASNSGGQDYGYTF. For the CDR3, the DNA is TGTGCCAGCAACTCCGGGGGGCAGGACTATGGCTACACCTTC.